These 12 T cell receptor beta chains share one sample of origin, sequenced in a study of cytomegalovirus exposure and HLA in healthy donors. PCR amplification relied on 60 Vbeta primers (plus 13 Jbeta primers). This table comes from immunoSEQ multiplex PCR, and its TCRdb copy is limited to in-frame clones, with some not included. The sample data list around 75,000 clones. Sequencing was carried out using PBMCs. All receptors derive from a woman aged 55-69 years in good health and CMV-seronegative.

The J gene is TRBJ2-7, the V gene TRBV5-1; 7 bases fit TRBD1. The CDR3 length is 15 residues. CDR1 and CDR2 from the germline V gene are SGHRS and YFSETQ. V lost 3 bases, J lost 7 bases, and 13 bases stayed unmatched. The CDR3 DNA follows: TGCGCCAGCAGCTCCCGGGACAGCCCTCCCGTGGAGCAGTACTTC. As protein: CASSSRDSPPVEQYF.

The chain has TRBV7-2 and TRBJ2-5; D possibly corresponds to TRBD2 (5 bases). V was pared by 0 bases and J by 5 bases, with 10 bases between. CDR3 length: 14 residues. The germline CDR1 and CDR2 sequences are SGHTA and FQGNSA. The DNA for the CDR3 is TGTGCCAGCAGCTTAGCGCGGGTTTGGGAGACCCAGTACTTC. Protein sequence: CASSLARVWETQYF.

The chain combines TRBV4-2 with TRBJ2-1; D not resolved. The germline CDR1 and CDR2 sequences are LGHNA and YNFKEQ. This CDR3 region has 15 residues. Trimming shortened V by 0 bases and J by 0 bases, and 6 bases separated the two germline ends. The CDR3 nucleotides read TGTGCCAGCAGCCAAGACCTAAGCTCCTACAATGAGCAGTTCTTC. As protein: CASSQDLSSYNEQFF.

The J gene is TRBJ2-7, the V gene TRBV5-1; 7 bases are shared with TRBD2. CDR3 length: 16 amino acids. The germline gives CDR1 SGHRS, CDR2 YFSETQ. With V trimmed by 4 bases and J by 2 bases, 12 bases remained unmatched. CDR3 region: CASSPQGAGTTYEQYF. The CDR3 DNA sequence: TGCGCCAGCAGCCCCCAGGGAGCGGGAACCACCTACGAGCAGTACTTC.

CDR3 DNA sequence: TGTGCCAGTAGTATTGGCGGGGAGAACACTGAAGCTTTCTTT. It encodes CASSIGGENTEAFF. The gene calls are TRBV19 and TRBJ1-1, with D unclear. This CDR3 has 14 amino acids. Germline V CDR1 and CDR2: LNHDA, SQIVND (reference sequence). V lost 3 bases, J lost 1 base, and 9 bases lay in between. Based on the CDR3 plus reference TRBV19 and TRBJ1-1, the full variable domain is DGGITQSPKYLFRKEGQNVTLSCEQNLNHDAMYWYRQDPGQGLRLIYYSQIVNDFQKGDIAEGYSVSREKKESFPLTVTSAQKNPTAFYLCASSIGGENTEAFFGQGTRLTVV.

This sequence joins TRBV4-1 and TRBJ2-5; D ambiguous. CDR1 and CDR2 (germline): MGHRA, YSYEKL. V lost 3 bases, J lost 4 bases, and 12 bases lay in between. The CDR3 contains 14 residues. The CDR3: CASSQAERPETQYF. DNA for the CDR3: TGCGCCAGCAGCCAGGCGGAGCGCCCAGAGACCCAGTACTTC.

The chain carries TRBV27 and TRBJ2-3; 11 bases are a match to TRBD1. J lost 6 bases, V lost 0 bases, and 5 bases had no gene match. Germline V gene lookup returns CDR1 MNHEY and CDR2 SMNVEV (reference sequence). There are 16 residues in the CDR3. CDR3 sequence: CASSLSPDRGPDTQYF. The CDR3 DNA sequence: TGTGCCAGCAGTTTATCCCCGGACAGGGGGCCTGATACGCAGTATTTT.

This chain joins TRBV25-1 and TRBJ2-3, with D perhaps matching TRBD2 (7 bases). The CDR3 has 17 amino acids. Germline loops: CDR1 MGHDK, CDR2 SYGVNS. Trimming cost V 1 base and J 2 bases, with 16 bases left between them. The CDR3 sequence: CASSESGRGLITDTQYF. CDR3 DNA sequence: TGTGCCAGCAGTGAATCGGGCAGGGGACTAATCACAGATACGCAGTATTTT.

The chain combines TRBV27 with TRBJ1-1; D is possibly TRBD1 (5 bases). Trimming left V 2 bases short and J 2 bases short, with 9 bases between. The CDR3 covers 14 residues. From germline, CDR1 is MNHEY and CDR2 SMNVEV (reference sequence). The CDR3 nucleotides are TGTGCCAGCAGTTTAGTGGGGCCCAACACTGAAGCTTTCTTT. The encoded protein is CASSLVGPNTEAFF.

The genes are TRBV7-3 and TRBJ2-3; 13 nucleotides match TRBD2. Trimming removed 5 bases from V and 2 bases from J; junction bases left unmatched: 4. Looked up from germline, CDR1 is SGHTA and CDR2 is FQGTGA. The CDR3 extends over 16 amino acids. CDR3 protein: CASSQGTSGNTDTQYF. The CDR3 DNA follows: TGTGCCAGCAGCCAAGGGACTAGCGGGAACACAGATACGCAGTATTTT.

The chain recombines TRBV5-6 with TRBJ2-7; D is unclear. This CDR3 is built from 14 residues. The germline CDR1 and CDR2 sequences are SGHDT and YYEEEE. The ends were cut back, 4 bases at V and 2 bases at J, with 13 bases in the middle. CDR3 DNA sequence: TGTGCCAGCAGCCCCCTCGTAATCCCCTACGAGCAGTACTTC. It is translated as CASSPLVIPYEQYF.

The CDR3 DNA follows: TGCAGCGTTGATGCACATATGAACACTGAAGCTTTCTTT. Its translation: CSVDAHMNTEAFF. V usage is TRBV29-1 and J usage is TRBJ1-1; D is undetermined. This CDR3 spans 13 amino acids. Germline lookup yields CDR1 SQVTM and CDR2 ANQGSEA. Trimming left V 3 bases short and J 0 bases short, with 8 bases between.